This entry concerns a single T cell receptor (beta chain). Its specificity is not known. This entry comes from a study of Ad26.COV2.S vaccination and SARS-CoV-2 variants. Across the study: Each vaccinee took Ad26.COV2.S intramuscularly, once or twice 56 days apart.

In germline, CDR1 is GTSNPN, CDR2 SVGIG (reference sequence). V lost 4 bases and J lost 10; bases outside the gene matches: 5. The CDR3 extends over 11 amino acids. Treatment meaning: some 19 received Ad26.COV2.S at low or high dose, single or two shots; about 5 received placebo; per-sample allocation not given. Day 63 after the first injection of vaccine or placebo was the sampling time. The sample came from a Boston adult aged 18-55 years. Study-level findings and limits: A substantial breadth of spike-specific CD8+ and CD4+ T cell responses after vaccination has been reported. Breadth and depth estimates from TCRs may understate total T cell responses.

Produced via immunoSEQ multiplex PCR; TCRdb's table is partial and in-frame only. This sample has under 600,000 clones, with 80% to 90% found just once. This sample comprised peripheral blood, obtained in a trial of Ad26.COV2.S vaccine versus placebo. This chain connects TRBV30 to TRBJ1-1, with 8 nucleotides matching TRBD1. This TCR was recovered from a person aged 18-65 years who received the Ad26.COV2.S COVID-19 vaccine or a placebo. In nucleotides, the CDR3 is TGTGCCTGGACGCACAGGGGGAGAGCTTTCTTT. Translated: CAWTHRGRAFF.